This T cell receptor beta chain was obtained from a study of T cells in women clearing cervical HPV infection (dated by TCRdb to 2016 to 2019). Regarding the study in general: The cases were 25 to 30 women with histologically confirmed HPV16-related CIN3 or worse, and 2 of these cases were invasive cancers. The 20 to 25 controls were women who cleared a single incident HPV16 infection within 12 months without developing precancer or cancer. Case blood was taken at the visit when the lesion was first identified, whereas control blood was taken when infection was no longer detected. For cases, the median interval between lesion detection and blood sampling was around 150 days, with an interquartile range of roughly 85 to 220 days. Since only a few of the women had HLA typing available, the possibility that HLA type was acting as a confounder could not be ruled out. An exploratory proof-of-principle case-control study, nested within the Guanacaste HPV Natural History Study in Costa Rica, was conducted to compare TCR repertoires across cervical HPV16 outcomes. Cases and controls were matched on age within five years and on year of sample collection. Cases had a median age of about 35 years and controls had a median age of about 37, with no significant differences in baseline characteristics. The parent cohort enrolled roughly 9,400 women aged 18 or older in Guanacaste, Costa Rica, in about 1993 to 1995 and followed the women for roughly seven years. As quality controls, five blinded duplicates were added to each group, bringing the total to roughly 60 samples made up of roughly 50 participants and about 10 replicates. What the authors observed across the whole study: Cases were distinguished from controls with an estimated AUC of roughly 0.79 by random forest classifiers combining richness and V gene abundances. The cross-sectional design could not show whether associations preceded infection or resulted from it; effector/memory subsets and HPV-specific T cells were not isolated. Cases had lower TRBV6-7 relative abundance than controls (approximately 0.11% versus 0.16%; Bonferroni P = 0.0008). Because T-cell numbers per sample were unknown, differences in richness could reflect varying T-cell content rather than repertoire biology. CIN3+ cases had significantly higher TCR repertoire richness than controls across sequencing depths, but evenness did not differ between the groups.

TCR beta CDR3 regions were amplified by multiplex PCR from an average of roughly 1,200 ng genomic DNA per sample using the immunoSEQ assay. To correct primer bias, the assay used a complete synthetic TCR repertoire to set an amplification baseline. Amplicons were sequenced on the Illumina platform. In the paper's pipeline: Sequence errors were corrected by clustering with frequency ratios and a modified nearest-neighbor algorithm, and the sequences were then analyzed in the immunoSEQ Analyzer using IMGT gene definitions. TCR richness and evenness were averaged over 20 rarefaction repeats at each rarefaction depth, excluding samples with fewer sequences than the depth. Wilcoxon rank sum tests with FDR correction were used to compare relative abundances of V, D and J genes between the groups. Blinded duplicates gave an intraclass correlation of around 95% for TCR richness and an average of around 83% across 66 gene segments. Not all clones reach the TCRdb copy of this immuneACCESS table, which keeps in-frame sequences only. Checked studies attribute under half of the gap to unresolved V genes and leave the rest unexplained. From that table come the V and J calls and clone size; the DNA was used to work out D and trimming. This sample's table lists more than 25,000 clones. Around 4% of the sample belongs to the ten largest clones.

Trimming removed 4 bases from V and 3 bases from J; the gene matches leave 7 bases unexplained. The CDR3 starts with the cysteine, ends with the phenylalanine, and has 15 residues. The 36 bases shown cover part of the CDR3, and their frame starts at base 1. For CDR1 and CDR2, the germline V gene lists MNHEY and SVGEGT. Every participant had a single incident cervical HPV16 infection, and women with prevalent HPV16 infections were excluded. Cervical HPV DNA was detected by MY09/MY11 PCR, and genotyping was performed by dot-blot hybridization. Approximately 15 mL of heparinized blood were centrifuged, and the buffy coat was aliquoted, frozen at -30°C, then stored at -80°C. Genomic DNA was extracted from buffy coat specimens using QIAGEN kits. A word on this clone: The antigen this receptor binds is unknown. The read finishes 3 residues shy of the CDR3 end, and the germline J gene is used to complete it.

Sequencing was done on a sample of blood buffy coat. The chain joins TRBV6-2 or TRBV6-3 to TRBJ2-7, and 9 junction bases match TRBD1. This clonotype was obtained from a woman aged 18 to 75 with a cervical HPV16 infection that either progressed to CIN3+ or cleared (not recorded which). CDR3 reads: CASSSTGGAGYEQYF. Incomplete CDR3 DNA: TGTGCCAGCAGTTCAACAGGGGGCGCGGGCTACGAG.